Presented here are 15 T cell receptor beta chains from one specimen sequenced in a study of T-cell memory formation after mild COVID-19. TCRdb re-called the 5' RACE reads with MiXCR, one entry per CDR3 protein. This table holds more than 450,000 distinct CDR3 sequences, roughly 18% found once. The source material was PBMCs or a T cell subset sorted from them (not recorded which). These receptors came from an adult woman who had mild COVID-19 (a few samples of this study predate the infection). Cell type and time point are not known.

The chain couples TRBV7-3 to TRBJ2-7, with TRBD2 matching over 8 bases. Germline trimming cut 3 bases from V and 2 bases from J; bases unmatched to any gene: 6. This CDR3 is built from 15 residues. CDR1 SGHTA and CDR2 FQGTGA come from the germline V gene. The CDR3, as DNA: TGTGCCAGCAGCTTTGAAGCGGGAGCGGCCTACGAGCAGTACTTC. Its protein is CASSFEAGAAYEQYF.

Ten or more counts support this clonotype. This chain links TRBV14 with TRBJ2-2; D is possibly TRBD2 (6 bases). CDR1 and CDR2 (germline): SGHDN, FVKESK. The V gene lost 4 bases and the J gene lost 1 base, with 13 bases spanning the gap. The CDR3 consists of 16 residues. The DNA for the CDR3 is TGTGCCAGCAGCCCCACCGGGACTCAGAACACCGGGGAGCTGTTTTTT. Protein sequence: CASSPTGTQNTGELFF.

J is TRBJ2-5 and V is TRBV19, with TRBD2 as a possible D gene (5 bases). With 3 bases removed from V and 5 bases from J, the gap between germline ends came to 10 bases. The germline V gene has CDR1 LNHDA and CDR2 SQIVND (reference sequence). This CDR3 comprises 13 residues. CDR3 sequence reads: CASSIWETETQYF. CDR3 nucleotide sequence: TGTGCCAGTAGTATTTGGGAGACGGAGACCCAGTACTTC.

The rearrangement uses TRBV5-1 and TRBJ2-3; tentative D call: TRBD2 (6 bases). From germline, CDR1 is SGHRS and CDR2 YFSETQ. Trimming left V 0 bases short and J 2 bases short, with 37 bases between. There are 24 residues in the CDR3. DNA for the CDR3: TGCGCCAGCAGCTTGGGTGACCCGGGCCCGGAAGCCGGGACTCTCACCTTCTTCACAGATACGCAGTATTTT. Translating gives CASSLGDPGPEAGTLTFFTDTQYF.

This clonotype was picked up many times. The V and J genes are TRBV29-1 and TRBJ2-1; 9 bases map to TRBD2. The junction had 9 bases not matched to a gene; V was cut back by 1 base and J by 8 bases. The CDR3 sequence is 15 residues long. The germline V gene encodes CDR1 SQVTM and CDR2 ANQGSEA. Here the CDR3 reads CSVEVWTSVSDEQFF. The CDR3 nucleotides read TGCAGCGTTGAAGTGTGGACTAGCGTCTCGGATGAGCAGTTCTTC.

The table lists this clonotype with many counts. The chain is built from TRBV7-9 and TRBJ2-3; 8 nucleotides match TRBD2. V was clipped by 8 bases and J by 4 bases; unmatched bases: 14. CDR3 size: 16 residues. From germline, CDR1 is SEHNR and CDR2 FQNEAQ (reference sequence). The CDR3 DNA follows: TGTGCCAGCGCGAACCGGACTAGCAAGAGGGCAGATACGCAGTATTTT. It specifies CASANRTSKRADTQYF.

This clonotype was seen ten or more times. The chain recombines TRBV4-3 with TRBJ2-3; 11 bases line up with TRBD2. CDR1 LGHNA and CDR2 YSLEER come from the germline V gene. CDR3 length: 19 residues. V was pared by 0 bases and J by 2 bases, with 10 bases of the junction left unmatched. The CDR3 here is CASSQEGLAGGRYTDTQYF. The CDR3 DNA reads TGCGCCAGCAGCCAAGAAGGCCTAGCGGGAGGACGATACACAGATACGCAGTATTTT.

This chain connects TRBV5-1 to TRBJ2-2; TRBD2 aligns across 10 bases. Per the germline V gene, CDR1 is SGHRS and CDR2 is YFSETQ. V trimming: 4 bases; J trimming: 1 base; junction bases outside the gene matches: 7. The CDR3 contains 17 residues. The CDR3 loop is CASSNLLAGQNTGELFF. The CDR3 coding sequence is TGCGCCAGCAGCAACCTACTAGCGGGGCAGAACACCGGGGAGCTGTTTTTT. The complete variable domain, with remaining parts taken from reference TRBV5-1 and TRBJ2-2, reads KAGVTQTPRYLIKTRGQQVTLSCSPISGHRSVSWYQQTPGQGLQFLFEYFSETQRNKGNFPGRFSGRQFSNSRSEMNVSTLELGDSALYLCASSNLLAGQNTGELFFGEGSRLTVL.

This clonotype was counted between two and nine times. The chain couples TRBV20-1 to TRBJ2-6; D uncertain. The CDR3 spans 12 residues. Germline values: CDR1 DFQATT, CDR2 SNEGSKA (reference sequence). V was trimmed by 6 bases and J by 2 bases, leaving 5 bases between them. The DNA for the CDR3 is TGCAGTGCCCCGGCTGGGGCCAACGTCCTGACTTTC. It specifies CSAPAGANVLTF.

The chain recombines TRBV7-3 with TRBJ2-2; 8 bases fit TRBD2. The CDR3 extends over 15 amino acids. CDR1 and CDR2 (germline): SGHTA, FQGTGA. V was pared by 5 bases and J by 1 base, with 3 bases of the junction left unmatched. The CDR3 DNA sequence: TGTGCCAGCAGCGGAGCGGGGGTGAACACCGGGGAGCTGTTTTTT. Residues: CASSGAGVNTGELFF.

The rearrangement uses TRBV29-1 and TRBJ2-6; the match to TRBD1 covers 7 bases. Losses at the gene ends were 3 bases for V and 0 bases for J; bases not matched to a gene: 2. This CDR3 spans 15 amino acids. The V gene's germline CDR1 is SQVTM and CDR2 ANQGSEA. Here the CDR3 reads CSVEGTDSGANVLTF. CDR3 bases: TGCAGCGTTGAGGGGACAGACTCTGGGGCCAACGTCCTGACTTTC.

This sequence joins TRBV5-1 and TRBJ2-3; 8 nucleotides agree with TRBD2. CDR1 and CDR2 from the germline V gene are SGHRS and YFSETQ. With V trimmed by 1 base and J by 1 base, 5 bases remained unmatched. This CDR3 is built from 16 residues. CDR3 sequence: CASSLQLGGGTDTQYF. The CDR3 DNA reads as TGCGCCAGCAGCTTGCAGCTCGGGGGGGGCACAGATACGCAGTATTTT.

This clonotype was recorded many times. The CDR3 DNA follows: TGCGCCAGCAGGACGGAGAACTCTGGAAACACCATATATTTT. Translated, it gives CASRTENSGNTIYF. This chain connects TRBV5-1 to TRBJ1-3, with D hard to call. The ends were cut back, 5 bases at V and 0 bases at J, with 9 bases in the middle. CDR3 length: 14 amino acids. Per the germline V gene, CDR1 is SGHRS and CDR2 is YFSETQ.

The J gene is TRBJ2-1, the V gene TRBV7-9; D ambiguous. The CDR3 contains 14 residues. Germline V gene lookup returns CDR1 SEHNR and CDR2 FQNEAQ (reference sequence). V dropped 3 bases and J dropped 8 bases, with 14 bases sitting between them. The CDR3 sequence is CASSLMALEDEQFF. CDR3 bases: TGTGCCAGCAGCTTGATGGCCCTGGAAGATGAGCAGTTCTTC. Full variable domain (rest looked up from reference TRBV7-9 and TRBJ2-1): DTGVSQNPRHKITKRGQNVTFRCDPISEHNRLYWYRQTLGQGPEFLTYFQNEAQLEKSRLLSDRFSAERPKGSFSTLEIQRTEQGDSAMYLCASSLMALEDEQFFGPGTRLTVL.

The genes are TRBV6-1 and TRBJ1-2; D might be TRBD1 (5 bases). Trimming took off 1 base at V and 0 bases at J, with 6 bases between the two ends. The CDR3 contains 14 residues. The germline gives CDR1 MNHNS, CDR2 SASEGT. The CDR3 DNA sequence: TGTGCCAGCAGTGAAGGGACACCTAACTATGGCTACACCTTC. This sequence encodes CASSEGTPNYGYTF.